Listed here are 14 T cell receptor beta chains from one sample, sequenced in a study of cytotoxic CD8 clonotypes in ibrutinib-treated CLL. TCRdb's table, derived via immunoSEQ multiplex PCR, lists solely in-frame clones and lacks some. Among about 270,000 clones listed, approximately 79% were seen once. The material sequenced was PBMCs, taken at disease progression, from a patient treated with ibrutinib. The source of these receptors is a human donor with chronic lymphocytic leukemia.

V is TRBV13 and J is TRBJ1-5; D unresolved. Trimming took 5 bases from V and 0 from J, leaving 11 bases between them. CDR3 size: 15 residues. Germline CDR1 PRHDT, CDR2 FYEKMQ (reference sequence). CDR3 amino acids: CASSEGIHSNQPQHF. Written as DNA, the CDR3 is TGTGCCAGCAGCGAGGGAATACATAGCAATCAGCCCCAGCATTTT.

The rearrangement links TRBV5-1 to TRBJ2-5; 9 bases line up with TRBD1. In germline, CDR1 is SGHRS, CDR2 YFSETQ. This CDR3 has 15 residues. Germline trimming cut 1 base from V and 2 bases from J; bases unmatched to any gene: 3. As DNA, the CDR3 is TGCGCCAGCAGCTTGTTACAGGGGGCTCAAGAGACCCAGTACTTC. Translating gives CASSLLQGAQETQYF.

The chain carries TRBV7-3 and TRBJ2-1, with 10 bases identical to TRBD2. V shed 3 bases, J shed 7 bases, and the junction held 3 bases outside the gene matches. Germline V gene data show CDR1 as SGHTA and CDR2 as FQGTGA. This CDR3 spans 14 amino acids. For the CDR3, the DNA is TGTGCCAGCAGCTTCCTAGCGGGAGTTAATGAGCAGTTCTTC. The encoded protein is CASSFLAGVNEQFF.

The sample holds a few counts of this clone. The chain has TRBV7-2 and TRBJ2-3; 12 bases fit TRBD2. Germline V gene data show CDR1 as SGHTA and CDR2 as FQGNSA. Trimming removed 0 bases from V and 2 bases from J; junction bases left unmatched: 12. CDR3 length: 20 residues. The CDR3 DNA is TGTGCCAGCAGCTTAGCCCGCCCTGGACTAGCGGGGCTTTACACAGATACGCAGTATTTT. As protein: CASSLARPGLAGLYTDTQYF.

This clone appeared a few times. V and J are TRBV18 and TRBJ1-3; 8 bases match TRBD1. V shed 3 bases, J shed 3 bases, and the junction held 4 bases outside the gene matches. The CDR3 totals 15 residues. CDR1 KGHSH and CDR2 LQKENI come from the germline V gene. The CDR3 here is CASSPGQAYGNTIYF. The CDR3 DNA reads as TGTGCCAGCTCACCGGGACAGGCCTATGGAAACACCATATATTTT.

The genes are TRBV9 and TRBJ2-5; TRBD2 aligns across 15 bases. The CDR3 loop spans 19 amino acids. Trimming took 0 bases from V and 2 from J; bases not matched to a gene: 8. CDR1 and CDR2 from the germline V gene are SGDLS and YYNGEE. As DNA, the CDR3 is TGTGCCAGCAGCGTAGCCGGGACTAGCGGGAGGATCCCTCAAGAGACCCAGTACTTC. Protein product: CASSVAGTSGRIPQETQYF.

The chain's CDR3 is CASSLGQNNEQFF. The CDR3 nucleotides read TGTGCCAGCAGCTTGGGTCAGAACAATGAGCAGTTCTTC. The chain joins TRBV7-8 to TRBJ2-1; D not certain. The CDR3 sequence is 13 residues long. The germline gives CDR1 SGHVS, CDR2 FQNEAQ. The V end lost 3 bases, the J end lost 5 bases, and 8 bases lay between the germline ends.

The chain carries TRBV5-1 and TRBJ1-2, with 7 bases aligning to TRBD1. CDR1 is SGHRS, CDR2 YFSETQ, per germline. The CDR3 loop spans 14 amino acids. V shed 0 bases, J shed 6 bases, and the junction held 5 bases outside the gene matches. The chain's CDR3 is CASSLVGGADGYTF. The CDR3 DNA reads TGCGCCAGCAGCTTGGTAGGGGGCGCGGATGGCTACACCTTC.

This clone showed up just a few times. The genes are TRBV28 and TRBJ2-1, with unresolved D. CDR3 length: 14 residues. The germline V and J ends were trimmed by 6 bases and 2 bases, with 11 bases remaining between them. Germline CDR1 MDHEN, CDR2 SYDVKM. The CDR3 loop reads CASRQKGAYNEQFF. The CDR3 nucleotides read TGTGCCAGCAGACAAAAGGGCGCCTACAATGAGCAGTTCTTC. Combining the CDR3 with reference TRBV28 and TRBJ2-1 gives the whole variable domain DVKVTQSSRYLVKRTGEKVFLECVQDMDHENMFWYRQDPGLGLRLIYFSYDVKMKEKGDIPEGYSVSREKKERFSLILESASTNQTSMYLCASRQKGAYNEQFFGPGTRLTVL.

The CDR3 bases are TGTGCCAGCAGTCGACAGGGGGTGCGGGGCTACACCTTC. This encodes CASSRQGVRGYTF. The chain is built from TRBV28 and TRBJ1-2, with 9 bases lining up with TRBD1. Looked up from germline, CDR1 is MDHEN and CDR2 is SYDVKM. The CDR3 spans 13 residues. Trimming took 5 bases from V and 8 from J; bases not matched to a gene: 6.

The gene calls are TRBV5-1 and TRBJ1-2, with 7 bases matching TRBD1. CDR3 length: 14 residues. With 0 bases clipped from V and 10 bases from J, the junction kept 9 bases outside the gene matches. Germline V gives CDR1 SGHRS, CDR2 YFSETQ. CDR3 protein: CASSLVPGGSNYTF. The CDR3 nucleotides read TGCGCCAGCAGCTTGGTCCCAGGGGGGTCAAACTACACCTTC.

The sample holds many counts of this clone. The chain carries TRBV19 and TRBJ1-2; D is unresolved. The germline V and J ends were trimmed by 6 bases and 5 bases, with 4 bases remaining between them. CDR3 size: 10 residues. Per the germline V gene, CDR1 is LNHDA and CDR2 is SQIVND (reference sequence). The CDR3 reads CASRGYGYTF. CDR3 nucleotides: TGTGCCAGTAGGGGATATGGCTACACCTTC. Using reference TRBV19 and TRBJ1-2 for the parts outside the CDR3, the full variable domain is DGGITQSPKYLFRKEGQNVTLSCEQNLNHDAMYWYRQDPGQGLRLIYYSQIVNDFQKGDIAEGYSVSREKKESFPLTVTSAQKNPTAFYLCASRGYGYTFGSGTRLTVV.

The chain joins TRBV5-1 to TRBJ1-6, with D perhaps matching TRBD1 (6 bases). V shed 0 bases and J shed 9 bases, with 16 bases lying between them. Germline V lookup: CDR1 SGHRS, CDR2 YFSETQ. This CDR3 contains 16 residues. The CDR3 is CASSLASTGISSPLHF. As DNA, the CDR3 is TGCGCCAGCAGCTTGGCCTCCACAGGGATCAGTTCACCCCTCCACTTT.

In regard to this clone: Other DNA sequences of this sample code for an identical CDR3. This chain links TRBV5-1 with TRBJ2-3; perhaps TRBD2 as D (5 bases). With 0 bases removed from V and 6 bases from J, the gap between germline ends came to 5 bases. CDR1 and CDR2 from the germline V gene are SGHRS and YFSETQ. This CDR3 has 12 amino acids. The CDR3: CASSLAGDTQYF. The DNA of the CDR3 is TGCGCCAGCAGCTTGGCGGGGGATACGCAGTATTTT.